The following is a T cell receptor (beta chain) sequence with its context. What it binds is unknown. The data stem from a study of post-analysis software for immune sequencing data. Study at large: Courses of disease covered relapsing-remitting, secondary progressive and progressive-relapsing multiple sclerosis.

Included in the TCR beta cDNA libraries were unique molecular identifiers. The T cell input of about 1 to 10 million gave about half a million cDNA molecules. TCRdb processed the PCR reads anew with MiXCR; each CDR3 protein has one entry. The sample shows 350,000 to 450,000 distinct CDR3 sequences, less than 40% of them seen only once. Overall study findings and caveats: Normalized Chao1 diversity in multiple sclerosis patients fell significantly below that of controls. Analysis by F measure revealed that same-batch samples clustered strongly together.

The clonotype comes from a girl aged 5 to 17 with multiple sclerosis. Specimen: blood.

The CDR3 protein is CASSSPGETQYF. The CDR3 nucleotides are TGTGCCAGCTCGTCACCGGGAGAGACCCAGTACTTC. The V and J genes are TRBV18 and TRBJ2-5; D gene ambiguous. Germline V gene sequence: CDR1 KGHSH, CDR2 LQKENI. This CDR3 is 12 amino acids long. The V end was cut by 6 bases, the J end by 4 bases, with 9 bases between.